The subject of this entry is one T cell receptor beta chain. Its target is unknown. Other DNA sequences within the sample encode an identical CDR3. The sample belongs to a study of shared clonotypes between healthy human individuals. Study-wide findings and caveats: The authors sampled blood alone, and tissue repertoires likely differ.

Profiling relied on immunoSEQ multiplex PCR, and the TCRdb table lists in-frame clones only, not all of them. The sample lists about 120,000 clones, about 70% occurring once. V was clipped by 2 bases and J by 3 bases, with 0 bases between them. The CDR3 extends over 11 amino acids. Germline V gives CDR1 LNHDA, CDR2 SQIVND (reference sequence). The sequenced material came from memory CD8+ T cells sorted from blood. Subset noted: CD45RO+ cells pooled with CCR7-negative TemRA cells. The chain recombines TRBV19 with TRBJ2-3; D call uncertain. The TCR was taken from a woman aged 25 to 39 in good health. In nucleotides, the CDR3 is TGTGCCAGTAGTATAACAGATACGCAGTATTTT. This gives the protein CASSITDTQYF.